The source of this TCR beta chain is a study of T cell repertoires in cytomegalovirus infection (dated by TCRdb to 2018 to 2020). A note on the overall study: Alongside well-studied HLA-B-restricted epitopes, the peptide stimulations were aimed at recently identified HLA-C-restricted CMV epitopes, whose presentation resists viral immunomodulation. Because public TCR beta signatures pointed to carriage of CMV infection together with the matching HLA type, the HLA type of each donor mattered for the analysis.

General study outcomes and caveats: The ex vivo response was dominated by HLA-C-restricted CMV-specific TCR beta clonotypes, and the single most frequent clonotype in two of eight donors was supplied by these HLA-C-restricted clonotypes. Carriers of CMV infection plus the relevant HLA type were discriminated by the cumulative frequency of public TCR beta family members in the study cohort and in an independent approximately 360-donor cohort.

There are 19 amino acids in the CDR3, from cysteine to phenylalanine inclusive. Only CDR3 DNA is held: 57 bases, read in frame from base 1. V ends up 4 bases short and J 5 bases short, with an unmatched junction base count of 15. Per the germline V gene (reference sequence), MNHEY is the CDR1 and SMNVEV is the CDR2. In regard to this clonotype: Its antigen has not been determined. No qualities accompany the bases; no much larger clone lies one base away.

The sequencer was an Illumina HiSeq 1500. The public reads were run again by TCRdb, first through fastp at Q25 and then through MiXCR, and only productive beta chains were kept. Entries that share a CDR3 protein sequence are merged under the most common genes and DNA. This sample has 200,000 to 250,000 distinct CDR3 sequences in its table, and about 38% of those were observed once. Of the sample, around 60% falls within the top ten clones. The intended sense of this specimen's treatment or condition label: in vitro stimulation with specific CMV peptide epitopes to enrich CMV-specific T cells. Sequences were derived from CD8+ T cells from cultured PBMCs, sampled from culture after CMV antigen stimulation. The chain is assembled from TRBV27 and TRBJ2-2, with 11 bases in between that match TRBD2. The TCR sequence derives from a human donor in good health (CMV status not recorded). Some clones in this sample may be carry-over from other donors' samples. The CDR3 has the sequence CASSSIAGGPLGETGELFF. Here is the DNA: TGTGCCAGCAGTTCAATAGCGGGAGGGCCGTTAGGAGAAACCGGGGAGCTGTTTTTT.